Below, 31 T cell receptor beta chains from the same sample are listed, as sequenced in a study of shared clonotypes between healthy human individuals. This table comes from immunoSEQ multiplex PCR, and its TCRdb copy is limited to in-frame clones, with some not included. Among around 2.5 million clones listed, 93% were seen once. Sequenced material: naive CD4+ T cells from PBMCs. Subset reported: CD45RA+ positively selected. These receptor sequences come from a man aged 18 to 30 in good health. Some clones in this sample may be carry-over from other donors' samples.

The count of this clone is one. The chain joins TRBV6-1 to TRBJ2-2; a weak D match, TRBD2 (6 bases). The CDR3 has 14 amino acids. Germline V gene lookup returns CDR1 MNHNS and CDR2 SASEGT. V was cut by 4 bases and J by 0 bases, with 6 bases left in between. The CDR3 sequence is CASSAGANTGELFF. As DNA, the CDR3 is TGTGCCAGCAGTGCGGGAGCGAACACCGGGGAGCTGTTTTTT.

DNA for the CDR3: TGCAGCGTCTCGGCCGGATACCGTGAAAAACTGTTTTTT. It is translated as CSVSAGYREKLFF. This chain joins TRBV29-1 and TRBJ1-4; D is unclear. Trimming cost V 6 bases and J 7 bases, with 15 bases left between them. The CDR3 is 13 residues long. The germline CDR1 and CDR2 sequences are SQVTM and ANQGSEA. Full variable domain (remainder filled in from reference TRBV29-1 and TRBJ1-4): SAVISQKPSRDICQRGTSLTIQCQVDSQVTMMFWYRQQPGQSLTLIATANQGSEATYESGFVIDKFPISRPNLTFSTLTVSNMSPEDSSIYLCSVSAGYREKLFFGSGTQLSVL.

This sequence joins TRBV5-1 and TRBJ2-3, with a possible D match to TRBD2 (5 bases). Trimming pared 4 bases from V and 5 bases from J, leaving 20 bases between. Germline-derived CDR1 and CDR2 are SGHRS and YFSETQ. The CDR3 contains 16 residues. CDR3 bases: TGCGCCAGCAGCGAGCTACTGGCTAGCTCTGTAGATACGCAGTATTTT. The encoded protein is CASSELLASSVDTQYF.

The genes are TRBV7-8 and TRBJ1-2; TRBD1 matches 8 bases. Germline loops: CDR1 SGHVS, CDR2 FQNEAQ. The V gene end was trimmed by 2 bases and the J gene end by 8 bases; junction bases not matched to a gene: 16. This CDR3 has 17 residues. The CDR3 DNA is TGTGCCAGCAGCTTAAAGCGGGACGACAGGGGCACGTTGGGCTACACCTTC. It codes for CASSLKRDDRGTLGYTF.

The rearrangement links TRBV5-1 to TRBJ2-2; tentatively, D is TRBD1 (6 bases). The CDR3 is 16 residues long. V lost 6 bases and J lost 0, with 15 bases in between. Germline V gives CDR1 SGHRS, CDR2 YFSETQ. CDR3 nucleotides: TGCGCCAGCAACCCCCAGGGACACGCGAACACCGGGGAGCTGTTTTTT. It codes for CASNPQGHANTGELFF.

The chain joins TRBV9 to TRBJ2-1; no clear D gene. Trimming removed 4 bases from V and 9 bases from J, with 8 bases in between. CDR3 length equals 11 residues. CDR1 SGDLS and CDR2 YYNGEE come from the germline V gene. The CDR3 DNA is TGTGCCAGCAGCCTCCGTAGTGAGCAGTTCTTC. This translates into CASSLRSEQFF.

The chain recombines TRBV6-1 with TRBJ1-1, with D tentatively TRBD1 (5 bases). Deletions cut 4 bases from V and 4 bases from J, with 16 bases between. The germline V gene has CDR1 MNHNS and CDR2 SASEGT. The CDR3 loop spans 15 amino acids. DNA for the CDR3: TGTGCCAGCAGTGGGCGGGGGGGTGTCGGCACTGAAGCTTTCTTT. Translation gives CASSGRGGVGTEAFF.

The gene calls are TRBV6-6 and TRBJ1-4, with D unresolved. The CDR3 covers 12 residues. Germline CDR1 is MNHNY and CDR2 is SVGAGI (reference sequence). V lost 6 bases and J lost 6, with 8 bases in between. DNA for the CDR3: TGTGCCAGCAGGGGAAATGATGAAAAACTGTTTTTT. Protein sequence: CASRGNDEKLFF.

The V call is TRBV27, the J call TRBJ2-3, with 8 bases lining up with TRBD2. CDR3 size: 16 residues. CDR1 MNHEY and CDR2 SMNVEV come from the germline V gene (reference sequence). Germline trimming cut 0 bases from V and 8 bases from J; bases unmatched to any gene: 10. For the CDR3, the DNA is TGTGCCAGCAGTTTATCGGCTAGCGGGTTCCCTCGTACGCAGTATTTT. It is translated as CASSLSASGFPRTQYF.

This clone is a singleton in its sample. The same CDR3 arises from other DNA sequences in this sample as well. The CDR3 is CASSLGLGNTIYF. CDR3 DNA sequence: TGCGCCAGCAGCTTGGGGTTGGGAAACACCATATATTTT. V is TRBV5-1 and J is TRBJ1-3; D remains ambiguous. The germline V and J ends were trimmed by 0 bases and 4 bases, with 5 bases remaining between them. Germline CDR1 reads SGHRS; CDR2 reads YFSETQ. The CDR3 runs 13 residues. Complete variable domain (other parts from reference TRBV5-1 and TRBJ1-3): KAGVTQTPRYLIKTRGQQVTLSCSPISGHRSVSWYQQTPGQGLQFLFEYFSETQRNKGNFPGRFSGRQFSNSRSEMNVSTLELGDSALYLCASSLGLGNTIYFGEGSWLTVV.

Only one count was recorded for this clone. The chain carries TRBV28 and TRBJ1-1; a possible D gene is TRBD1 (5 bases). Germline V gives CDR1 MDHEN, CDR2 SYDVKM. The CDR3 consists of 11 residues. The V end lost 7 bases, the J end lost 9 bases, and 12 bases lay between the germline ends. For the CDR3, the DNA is TGTGCCAGCACCTCCGGGACTAAAGCTTTCTTT. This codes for CASTSGTKAFF.

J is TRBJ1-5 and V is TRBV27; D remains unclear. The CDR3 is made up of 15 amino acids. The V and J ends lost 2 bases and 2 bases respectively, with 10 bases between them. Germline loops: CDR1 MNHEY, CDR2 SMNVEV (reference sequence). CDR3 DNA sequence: TGTGCCAGCAGTTTAGGGCCAGCAGGCAATCAGCCCCAGCATTTT. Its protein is CASSLGPAGNQPQHF.

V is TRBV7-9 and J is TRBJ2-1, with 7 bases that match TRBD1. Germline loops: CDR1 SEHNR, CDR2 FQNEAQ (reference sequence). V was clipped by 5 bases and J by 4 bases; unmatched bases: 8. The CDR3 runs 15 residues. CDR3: CASSRTGGPYNEQFF. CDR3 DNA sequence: TGTGCCAGCAGCCGGACAGGCGGACCTTACAATGAGCAGTTCTTC. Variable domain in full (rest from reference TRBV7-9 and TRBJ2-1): DTGVSQNPRHKITKRGQNVTFRCDPISEHNRLYWYRQTLGQGPEFLTYFQNEAQLEKSRLLSDRFSAERPKGSFSTLEIQRTEQGDSAMYLCASSRTGGPYNEQFFGPGTRLTVL.

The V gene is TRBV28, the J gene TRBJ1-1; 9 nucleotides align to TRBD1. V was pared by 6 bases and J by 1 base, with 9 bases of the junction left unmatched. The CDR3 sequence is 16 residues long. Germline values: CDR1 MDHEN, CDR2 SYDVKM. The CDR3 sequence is CASRYNPGQGNTEAFF. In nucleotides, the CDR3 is TGTGCCAGCAGATATAATCCGGGACAGGGGAACACTGAAGCTTTCTTT.

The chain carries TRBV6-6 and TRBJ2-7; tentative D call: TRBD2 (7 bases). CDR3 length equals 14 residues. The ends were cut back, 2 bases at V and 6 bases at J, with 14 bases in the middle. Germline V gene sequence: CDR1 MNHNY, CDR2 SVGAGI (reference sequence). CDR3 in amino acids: CASSYPPRGGEQYF. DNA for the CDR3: TGTGCCAGCAGTTACCCCCCAAGGGGGGGCGAGCAGTACTTC.

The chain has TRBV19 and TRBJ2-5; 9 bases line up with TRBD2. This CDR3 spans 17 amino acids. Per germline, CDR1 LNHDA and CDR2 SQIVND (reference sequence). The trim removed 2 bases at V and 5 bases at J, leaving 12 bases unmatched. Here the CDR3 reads CASSILAREGRPETQYF. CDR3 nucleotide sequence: TGTGCCAGTAGTATATTGGCGCGGGAGGGGAGACCGGAGACCCAGTACTTC.

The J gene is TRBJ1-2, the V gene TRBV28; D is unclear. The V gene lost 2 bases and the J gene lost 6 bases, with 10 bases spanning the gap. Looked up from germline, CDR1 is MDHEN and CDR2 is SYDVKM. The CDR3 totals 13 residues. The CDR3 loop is CASSLPVGDGYTF. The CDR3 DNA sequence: TGTGCCAGCAGTTTACCAGTCGGGGATGGCTACACCTTC.

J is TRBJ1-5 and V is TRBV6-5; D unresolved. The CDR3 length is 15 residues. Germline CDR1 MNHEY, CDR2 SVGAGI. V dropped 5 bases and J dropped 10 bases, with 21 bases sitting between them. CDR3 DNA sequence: TGTGCCAGCAGTCGTCGGGAGGGTGGGGTGGAACCCCAGCATTTT. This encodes CASSRREGGVEPQHF.

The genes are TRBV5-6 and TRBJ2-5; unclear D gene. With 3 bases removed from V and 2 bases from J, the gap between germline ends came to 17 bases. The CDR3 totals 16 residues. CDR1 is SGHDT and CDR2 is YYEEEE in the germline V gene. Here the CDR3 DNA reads TGTGCCAGCAGCTCCTTCTGGCGCCCGGAACAAGAGACCCAGTACTTC. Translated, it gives CASSSFWRPEQETQYF.

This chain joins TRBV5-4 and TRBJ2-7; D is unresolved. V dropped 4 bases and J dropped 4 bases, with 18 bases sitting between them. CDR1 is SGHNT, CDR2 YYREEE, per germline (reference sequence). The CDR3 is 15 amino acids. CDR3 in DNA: TGTGCCAGCAGCGACCACCCGAGGCCAGAATACGAGCAGTACTTC. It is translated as CASSDHPRPEYEQYF.

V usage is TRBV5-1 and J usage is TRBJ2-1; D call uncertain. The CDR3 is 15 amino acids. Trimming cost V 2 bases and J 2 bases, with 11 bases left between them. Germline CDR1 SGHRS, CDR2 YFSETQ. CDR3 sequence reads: CASSFQRQAYNEQFF. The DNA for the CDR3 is TGCGCCAGCAGCTTTCAGCGTCAGGCCTACAATGAGCAGTTCTTC.

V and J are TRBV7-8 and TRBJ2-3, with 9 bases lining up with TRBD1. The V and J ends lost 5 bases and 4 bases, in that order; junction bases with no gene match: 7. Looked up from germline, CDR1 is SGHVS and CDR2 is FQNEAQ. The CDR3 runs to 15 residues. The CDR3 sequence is CASSRDRDRPDTQYF. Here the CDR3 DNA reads TGTGCCAGCAGCAGGGACAGGGATCGGCCAGATACGCAGTATTTT.

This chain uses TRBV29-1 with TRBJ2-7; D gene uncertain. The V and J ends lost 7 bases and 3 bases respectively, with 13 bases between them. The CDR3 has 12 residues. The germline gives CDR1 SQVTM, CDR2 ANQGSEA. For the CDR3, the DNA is TGCAGCGCCACGATCTTCAGCTACGAGCAGTACTTC. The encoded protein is CSATIFSYEQYF.

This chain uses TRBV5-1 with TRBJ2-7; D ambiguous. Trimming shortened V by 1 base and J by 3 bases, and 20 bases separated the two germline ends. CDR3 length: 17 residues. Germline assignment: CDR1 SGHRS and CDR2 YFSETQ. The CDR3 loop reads CASSLWVRTGTNYEQYF. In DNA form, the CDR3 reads TGCGCCAGCAGCTTGTGGGTTAGGACGGGTACGAACTACGAGCAGTACTTC.

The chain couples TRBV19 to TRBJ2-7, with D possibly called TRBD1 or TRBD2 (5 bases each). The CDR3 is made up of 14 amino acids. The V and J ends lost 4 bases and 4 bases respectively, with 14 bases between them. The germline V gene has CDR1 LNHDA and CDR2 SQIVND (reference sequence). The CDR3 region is CASSTRGTIYEQYF. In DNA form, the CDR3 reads TGTGCCAGTAGTACGCGTGGGACGATATACGAGCAGTACTTC.

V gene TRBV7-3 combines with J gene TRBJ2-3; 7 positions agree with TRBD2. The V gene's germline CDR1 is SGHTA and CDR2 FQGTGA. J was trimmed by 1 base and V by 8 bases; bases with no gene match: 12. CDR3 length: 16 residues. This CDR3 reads CASSLGAGAGTDTQYF. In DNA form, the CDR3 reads TGTGCCAGCTCTCTAGGGGCGGGAGCGGGCACAGATACGCAGTATTTT.

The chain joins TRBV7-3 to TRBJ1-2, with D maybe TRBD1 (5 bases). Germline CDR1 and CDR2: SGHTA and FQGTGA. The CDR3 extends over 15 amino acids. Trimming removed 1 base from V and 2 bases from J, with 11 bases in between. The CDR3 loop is CASSLIPRDNYGYTF. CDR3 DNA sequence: TGTGCCAGCAGCTTAATCCCCAGGGACAACTATGGCTACACCTTC.

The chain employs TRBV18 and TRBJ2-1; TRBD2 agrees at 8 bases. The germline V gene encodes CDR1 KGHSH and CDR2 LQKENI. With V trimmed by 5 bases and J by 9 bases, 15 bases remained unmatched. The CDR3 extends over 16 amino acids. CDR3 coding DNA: TGTGCCAGCTCATTAGTCGGGAGGGCGGTGTTTGGTGAGCAGTTCTTC. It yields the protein CASSLVGRAVFGEQFF. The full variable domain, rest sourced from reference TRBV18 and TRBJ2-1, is NAGVMQNPRHLVRRRGQEARLRCSPMKGHSHVYWYRQLPEEGLKFMVYLQKENIIDESGMPKERFSAEFPKEGPSILRIQQVVRGDSAAYFCASSLVGRAVFGEQFFGPGTRLTVL.

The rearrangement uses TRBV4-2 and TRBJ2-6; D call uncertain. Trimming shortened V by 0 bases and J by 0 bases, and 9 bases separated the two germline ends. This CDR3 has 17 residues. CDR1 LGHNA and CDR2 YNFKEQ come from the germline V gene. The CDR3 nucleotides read TGTGCCAGCAGCCAAGATTGGGCAGTCTCTGGGGCCAACGTCCTGACTTTC. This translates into CASSQDWAVSGANVLTF.

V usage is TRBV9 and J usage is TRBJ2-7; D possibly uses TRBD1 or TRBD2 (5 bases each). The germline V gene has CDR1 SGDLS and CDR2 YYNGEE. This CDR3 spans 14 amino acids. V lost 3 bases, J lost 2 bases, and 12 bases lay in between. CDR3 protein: CASSASLGAYEQYF. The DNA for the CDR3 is TGTGCCAGCAGCGCCTCTCTGGGGGCCTACGAGCAGTACTTC.

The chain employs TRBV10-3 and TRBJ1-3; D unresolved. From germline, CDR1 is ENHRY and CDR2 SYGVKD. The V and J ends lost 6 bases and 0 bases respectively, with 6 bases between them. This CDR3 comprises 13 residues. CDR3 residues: CAIRPASGNTIYF. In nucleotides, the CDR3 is TGTGCCATCAGGCCCGCCTCTGGAAACACCATATATTTT.